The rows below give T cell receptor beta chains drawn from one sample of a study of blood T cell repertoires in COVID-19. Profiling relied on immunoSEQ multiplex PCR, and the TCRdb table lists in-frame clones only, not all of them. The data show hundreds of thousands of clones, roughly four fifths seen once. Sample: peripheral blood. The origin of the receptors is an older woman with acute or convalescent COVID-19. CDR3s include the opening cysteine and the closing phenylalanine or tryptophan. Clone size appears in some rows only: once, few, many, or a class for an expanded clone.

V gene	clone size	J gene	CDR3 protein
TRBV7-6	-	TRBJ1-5	CASSLEGRRSNQPQHF
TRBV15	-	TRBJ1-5	CATSTYNQPQHF
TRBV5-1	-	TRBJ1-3	CASSLEQTRSGNTIYF
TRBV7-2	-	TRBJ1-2	CASSVDRVGYTF
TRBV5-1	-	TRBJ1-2	CASSLGGGSYRANGYTF
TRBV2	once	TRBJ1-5	CASSDRYQPQHF
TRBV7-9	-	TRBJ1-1	CASSAGQLNTEAFF
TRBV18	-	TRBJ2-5	CASSSMEDRGRGQETQYF
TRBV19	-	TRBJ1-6	CASSLTGGKVSSPLHF
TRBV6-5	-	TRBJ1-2	CASREVGGYGYTF
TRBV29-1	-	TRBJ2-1	CSVHTGSYNEQFF
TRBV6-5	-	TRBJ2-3	CASSQTSGGTDTQYF
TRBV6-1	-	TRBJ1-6	CAAQGGANSPLHF
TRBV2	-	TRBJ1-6	CASSGSVGQGNRSPLHF
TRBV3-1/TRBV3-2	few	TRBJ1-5	CASSQGAASNQPQHF
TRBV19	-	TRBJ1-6	CASSDGWRASSPLHF
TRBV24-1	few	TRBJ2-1	CATSDFAGTANNEQFF
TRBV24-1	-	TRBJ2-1	CATSGGQGSYNEQFF
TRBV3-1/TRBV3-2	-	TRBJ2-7	CASSRTSGNYEQYF
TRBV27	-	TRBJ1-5	CASSQQGASQPQHF
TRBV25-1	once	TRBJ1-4	CASSEFERTGLEKLFF
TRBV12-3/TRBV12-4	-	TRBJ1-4	CASKTTGGKLFF
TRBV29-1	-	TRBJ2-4	CSVERVAKNIQYF
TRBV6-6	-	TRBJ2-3	CASSRVTRREDTQYF
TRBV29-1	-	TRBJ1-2	CSSGPEDYGYTF
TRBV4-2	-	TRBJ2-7	CASSGQGLTYEQYF
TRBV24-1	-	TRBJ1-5	CATSGTGEGQPQHF